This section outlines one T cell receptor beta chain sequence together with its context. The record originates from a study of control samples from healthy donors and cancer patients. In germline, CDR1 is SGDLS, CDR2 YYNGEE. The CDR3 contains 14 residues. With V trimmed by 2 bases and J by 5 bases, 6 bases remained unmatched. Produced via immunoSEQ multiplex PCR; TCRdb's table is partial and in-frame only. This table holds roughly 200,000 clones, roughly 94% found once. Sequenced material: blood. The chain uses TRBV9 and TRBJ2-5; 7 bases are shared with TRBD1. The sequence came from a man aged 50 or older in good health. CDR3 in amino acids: CASSVKGAGETQYF. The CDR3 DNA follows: TGTGCCAGCAGCGTGAAGGGGGCCGGGGAGACCCAGTACTTC.